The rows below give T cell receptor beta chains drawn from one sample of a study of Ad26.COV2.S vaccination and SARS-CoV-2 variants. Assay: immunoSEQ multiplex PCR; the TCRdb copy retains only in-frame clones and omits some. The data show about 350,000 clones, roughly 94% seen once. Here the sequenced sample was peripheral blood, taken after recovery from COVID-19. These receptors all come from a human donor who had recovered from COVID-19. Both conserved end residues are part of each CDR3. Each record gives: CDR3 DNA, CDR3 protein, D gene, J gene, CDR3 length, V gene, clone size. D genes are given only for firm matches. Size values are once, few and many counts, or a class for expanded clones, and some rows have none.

TGTGCCAGCAGTTTATCTGGACTAGCGGGTTACAATGAGCAGTTCTTC,CASSLSGLAGYNEQFF,TRBD2,TRBJ2-1,16,TRBV27,.
TGTGCCAGTACCCGCGGTCCCTCCTACGAGCAGTACTTC,CASTRGPSYEQYF,.,TRBJ2-7,13,TRBV19,.
TGCGCCAGCAGCTTGAGGGCAGGGGCCGAATCGGGGTTCACTGAAGCTTTCTTT,CASSLRAGAESGFTEAFF,.,TRBJ1-1,18,TRBV5-1,.
TGTGCCAGCAGTTACATTCGCAATGAGCAGTTCTTC,CASSYIRNEQFF,.,TRBJ2-1,12,TRBV6-6,.
TGTGCCAGCAGCCACCTAGCCTTCTCAGGGGGCACTGGAAACACCATATATTTT,CASSHLAFSGGTGNTIYF,TRBD1,TRBJ1-3,18,TRBV3-1/TRBV3-2,.
TGTGCCAGCAGCTTAGATCAGGGTCTGAACACTGAAGCTTTCTTT,CASSLDQGLNTEAFF,.,TRBJ1-1,15,TRBV11-1,.
TGTGCCAGCAGTAGTGAAGCGGGGCGCTCCTACGAGCAGTACTTC,CASSSEAGRSYEQYF,TRBD2,TRBJ2-7,15,TRBV6-6,.
TGTGCCAGCAGCTTGGACAGGGGGGGGGAAGAGACCCAGTACTTC,CASSLDRGGEETQYF,.,TRBJ2-5,15,TRBV5-8,.
TGCGCCAGCAGCTCAGGGAGGGGCTACGAGCAGTACTTC,CASSSGRGYEQYF,TRBD2,TRBJ2-7,13,TRBV5-1,.
TGTGCCAGCAGCTTAGCCAGACTCTCCTACGAGCAGTACTTC,CASSLARLSYEQYF,.,TRBJ2-7,14,TRBV7-2,.
TGTGCCAGCGGGCTAACCGGGACGGTTACCTACGAGCAGTACTTC,CASGLTGTVTYEQYF,.,TRBJ2-7,15,TRBV27,.
TGTGCCAGCAGTTTCGCGGTCAATGAGCAGTTCTTC,CASSFAVNEQFF,.,TRBJ2-1,12,TRBV6-2/TRBV6-3,.
TGTGGGCTAGCGGGGAGGGAGACCCAGTACTTC,CGLAGRETQYF,TRBD2,TRBJ2-5,11,TRBV28,.
TGTGCCAGCAGTTTATCGGACAGACATTTTAGCTACACCTTC,CASSLSDRHFSYTF,.,TRBJ1-2,14,TRBV27,once
TGTGCCAGCAGTGAAGGACAAGATCAGCCCCAGCATTTT,CASSEGQDQPQHF,.,TRBJ1-5,13,TRBV6-4,once
TGTGCCAGCAGTCACCCTTGGGGCGAGCAGTACTTC,CASSHPWGEQYF,.,TRBJ2-7,12,TRBV7-9,.
TGCGCCAGCGGGGGGACCGCAGATACGCAGTATTTT,CASGGTADTQYF,.,TRBJ2-3,12,TRBV4-1,once
TGCGCCAGCAGCTCGCGCCAGGGACGGGGCACCGGGGAGCTGTTTTTT,CASSSRQGRGTGELFF,.,TRBJ2-2,16,TRBV5-1,.
TGTGCCAGCAGCTCCATTAGAGGGGAGGGAAATGGGGCCAACGTCCTGACTTTC,CASSSIRGEGNGANVLTF,TRBD2,TRBJ2-6,18,TRBV7-9,.
TGTGCCAGTAGTATCCAGGTATTAGCGTTTGGGTCAGATACGCAGTATTTT,CASSIQVLAFGSDTQYF,.,TRBJ2-3,17,TRBV19,.
TGTGCCAGCAGCTTGGGTGTGGGTACCCACGAGCAGTACTTC,CASSLGVGTHEQYF,.,TRBJ2-7,14,TRBV11-2,.
TGTGCCAGCAGTTTATCCGACGGGGAGTTCACCTACGAGCAGTACTTC,CASSLSDGEFTYEQYF,.,TRBJ2-7,16,TRBV27,.
TGTGCCAGCTCACATATCTGGGGACAGGGGGCCGGGGAGCTGTTTTTT,CASSHIWGQGAGELFF,TRBD1,TRBJ2-2,16,TRBV18,once
TGTGCCAGCAGCTTAGGACAGGGAAGGGGCTATGGCTACACCTTC,CASSLGQGRGYGYTF,TRBD1,TRBJ1-2,15,TRBV11-2,few